A single sample gave rise to the 10 T cell receptor beta chains below, sequenced in a study of T-cell memory formation after mild COVID-19. Via MiXCR, TCRdb re-called the 5' RACE reads, giving one row per CDR3 protein. The table includes about 170,000 distinct CDR3 sequences, 10% to 15% detected once. Input material: PBMCs or a T cell subset sorted from them (not recorded which). The receptors were sampled from a man aged 18 to 35 who had mild COVID-19 (a few samples of this study predate the infection). Cell type and time point are not known.

This clonotype has just a few counts. This chain links TRBV19 with TRBJ2-2; a weak D match, TRBD2 (7 bases). V was shortened by 7 bases and J by 6 bases, with 18 bases between the two germline ends. CDR1 and CDR2 (germline): LNHDA, SQIVND (reference sequence). The CDR3 loop spans 15 amino acids. In DNA form, the CDR3 reads TGTGCCAGTAATCTTGGGGGGGCGCCTCCCGGGGAGCTGTTTTTT. Amino acids: CASNLGGAPPGELFF. Together with reference TRBV19 and TRBJ2-2, the CDR3 gives the full variable domain: DGGITQSPKYLFRKEGQNVTLSCEQNLNHDAMYWYRQDPGQGLRLIYYSQIVNDFQKGDIAEGYSVSREKKESFPLTVTSAQKNPTAFYLCASNLGGAPPGELFFGEGSRLTVL.

This clonotype came up a few times. The chain links TRBV6-5 to TRBJ2-3; D possibly corresponds to TRBD2 (6 bases). With 7 bases removed from V and 0 bases from J, the gap between germline ends came to 20 bases. The CDR3 loop spans 17 amino acids. CDR1 MNHEY and CDR2 SVGAGI come from the germline V gene. The CDR3 loop is CASNPHGGSASTDTQYF. The CDR3 DNA follows: TGTGCCAGCAACCCCCATGGGGGGTCAGCTAGCACAGATACGCAGTATTTT.

The chain couples TRBV6-2 or TRBV6-3 to TRBJ2-2; 8 nucleotides align to TRBD1. The CDR3 length is 17 residues. Trimming took 2 bases from V and 3 from J; bases not matched to a gene: 8. Germline values: CDR1 MNHEY, CDR2 SVGEGT. CDR3 loop: CASSYLRGRGDTGELFF. CDR3 DNA: TGTGCCAGCAGTTACCTCAGGGGGCGCGGGGACACCGGGGAGCTGTTTTTT.

The chain combines TRBV20-1 with TRBJ2-5; tentative D call: TRBD2 (5 bases). CDR3 length: 13 amino acids. Between the trimmed V and J ends, which lost 1 base and 5 bases, there was a span of 11 bases. CDR1 and CDR2 (germline): DFQATT, SNEGSKA (reference sequence). Here the CDR3 reads CSARARAAETQYF. CDR3 DNA: TGCAGTGCTAGAGCGCGGGCTGCCGAGACCCAGTACTTC.

The CDR3 region has the DNA TGCAGCGTTTCTGGGGCCAACGTCCTGACTTTC. The encoded protein is CSVSGANVLTF. This chain links TRBV29-1 with TRBJ2-6; D is undetermined. Trimming pared 5 bases from V and 1 base from J, leaving 0 bases between. The CDR3 is 11 residues long. In germline, CDR1 is SQVTM, CDR2 ANQGSEA. The full variable domain, rest sourced from reference TRBV29-1 and TRBJ2-6, is SAVISQKPSRDICQRGTSLTIQCQVDSQVTMMFWYRQQPGQSLTLIATANQGSEATYESGFVIDKFPISRPNLTFSTLTVSNMSPEDSSIYLCSVSGANVLTFGAGSRLTVL.

In its sample, this clonotype was seen a few times. This chain joins TRBV11-2 and TRBJ1-1, with D maybe TRBD1 (5 bases). V gave up 5 bases and J gave up 1 base, with 14 bases separating them. Per germline, CDR1 SGHAT and CDR2 FQNNGV. The length of the CDR3 is 15 residues. The CDR3 spells CASSARQTQNTEAFF. In DNA form, the CDR3 reads TGTGCCAGCAGCGCGCGACAGACTCAGAACACTGAAGCTTTCTTT.

Here the CDR3 reads CASSSLTSGETQYF. CDR3 nucleotides: TGTGCCAGCAGCTCCTTAACCAGCGGGGAGACCCAGTACTTC. The V gene is TRBV9, the J gene TRBJ2-5; D is possibly TRBD2 (6 bases). The CDR3 is 14 residues long. Per germline, CDR1 SGDLS and CDR2 YYNGEE. The V gene lost 4 bases and the J gene lost 5 bases, with 15 bases spanning the gap.

This clonotype has only a few counts. This chain links TRBV7-2 with TRBJ1-1; no definite D call. V lost 5 bases and J 0 bases, leaving 13 bases between the germline ends. The CDR3 runs 15 residues. CDR1 and CDR2 from the germline V gene are SGHTA and FQGNSA. CDR3 sequence reads: CASSLSGSMNTEAFF. In DNA, the CDR3 is TGTGCCAGCAGCCTCAGCGGAAGCATGAACACTGAAGCTTTCTTT.

The sample holds many counts of this clonotype. The chain recombines TRBV4-1 with TRBJ1-4; 8 bases line up with TRBD1. V shed 0 bases, J shed 3 bases, and the junction held 9 bases outside the gene matches. The germline V gene encodes CDR1 MGHRA and CDR2 YSYEKL. The length of the CDR3 is 18 residues. CDR3 loop: CASSQERGQASPNEKLFF. In DNA, the CDR3 is TGCGCCAGCAGCCAAGAACGGGGACAGGCTTCACCTAATGAAAAACTGTTTTTT.

This clonotype appeared a few times. This chain uses TRBV5-1 with TRBJ2-5, with TRBD2 matching over 7 bases. Germline V lookup: CDR1 SGHRS, CDR2 YFSETQ. The CDR3 runs 15 residues. V was pared by 5 bases and J by 3 bases, with 10 bases of the junction left unmatched. CDR3 coding DNA: TGCGCCAGCAGGGGGGGGTCCCCTAGCGAAGAGACCCAGTACTTC. Translated, it gives CASRGGSPSEETQYF.